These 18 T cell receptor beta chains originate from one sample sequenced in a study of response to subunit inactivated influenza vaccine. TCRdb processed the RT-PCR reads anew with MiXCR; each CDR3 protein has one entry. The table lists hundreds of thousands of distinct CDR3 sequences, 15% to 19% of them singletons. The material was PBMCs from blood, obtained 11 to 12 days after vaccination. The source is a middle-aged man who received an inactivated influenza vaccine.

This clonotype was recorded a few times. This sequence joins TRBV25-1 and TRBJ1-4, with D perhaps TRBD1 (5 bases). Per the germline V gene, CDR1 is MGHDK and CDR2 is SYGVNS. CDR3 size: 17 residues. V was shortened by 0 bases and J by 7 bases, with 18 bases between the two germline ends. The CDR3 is CASSEYPGDGGSEKLFF. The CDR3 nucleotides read TGTGCCAGCAGTGAATACCCCGGGGACGGAGGTAGTGAAAAACTGTTTTTT.

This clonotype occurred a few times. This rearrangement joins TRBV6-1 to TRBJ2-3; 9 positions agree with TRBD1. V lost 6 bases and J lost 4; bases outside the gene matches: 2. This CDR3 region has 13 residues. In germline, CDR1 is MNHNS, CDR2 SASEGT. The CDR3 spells CASRGQGPDTQYF. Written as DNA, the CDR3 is TGTGCCAGCAGAGGACAGGGGCCAGATACGCAGTATTTT.

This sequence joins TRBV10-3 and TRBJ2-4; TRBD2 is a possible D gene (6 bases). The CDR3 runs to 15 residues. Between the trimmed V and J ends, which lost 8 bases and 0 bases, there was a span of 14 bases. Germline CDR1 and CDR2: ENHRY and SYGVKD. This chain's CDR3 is CAIRAGNLAKNIQYF. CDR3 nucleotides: TGTGCCATCCGGGCGGGGAATCTAGCCAAAAACATTCAGTACTTC.

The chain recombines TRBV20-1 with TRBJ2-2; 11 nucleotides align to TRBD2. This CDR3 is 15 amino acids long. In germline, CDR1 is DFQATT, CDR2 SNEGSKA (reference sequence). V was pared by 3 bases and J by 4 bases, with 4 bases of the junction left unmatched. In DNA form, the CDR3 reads TGCAGTGCTAGTAGCGGGAGGGCCCTCACCGGGGAGCTGTTTTTT. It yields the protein CSASSGRALTGELFF.

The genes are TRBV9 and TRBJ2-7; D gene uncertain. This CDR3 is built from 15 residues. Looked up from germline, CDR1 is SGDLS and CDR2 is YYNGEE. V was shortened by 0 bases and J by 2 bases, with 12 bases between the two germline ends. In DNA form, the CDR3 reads TGTGCCAGCAGCGTAGGTTCAGTTGGAGCCTACGAGCAGTACTTC. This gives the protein CASSVGSVGAYEQYF.

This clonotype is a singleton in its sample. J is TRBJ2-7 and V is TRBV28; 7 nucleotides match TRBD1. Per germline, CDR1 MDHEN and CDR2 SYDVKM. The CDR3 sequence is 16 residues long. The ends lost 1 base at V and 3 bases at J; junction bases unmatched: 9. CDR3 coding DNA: TGTGCCAGCAGTTTATCGGTCGACAGGGTTATCTACGAGCAGTACTTC. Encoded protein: CASSLSVDRVIYEQYF.

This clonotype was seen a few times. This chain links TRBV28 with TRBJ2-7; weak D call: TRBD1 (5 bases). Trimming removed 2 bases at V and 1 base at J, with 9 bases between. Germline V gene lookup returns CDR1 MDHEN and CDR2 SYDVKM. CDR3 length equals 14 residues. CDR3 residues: CASSLSPGSYEQYF. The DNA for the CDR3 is TGTGCCAGCAGTTTAAGCCCAGGGTCCTACGAGCAGTACTTC.

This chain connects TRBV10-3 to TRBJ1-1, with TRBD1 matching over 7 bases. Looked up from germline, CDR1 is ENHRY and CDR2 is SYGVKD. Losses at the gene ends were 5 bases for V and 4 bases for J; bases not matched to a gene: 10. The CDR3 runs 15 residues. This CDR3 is CAISNPTGDRTEAFF. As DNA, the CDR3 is TGTGCCATCAGTAATCCAACAGGGGACCGCACTGAAGCTTTCTTT.

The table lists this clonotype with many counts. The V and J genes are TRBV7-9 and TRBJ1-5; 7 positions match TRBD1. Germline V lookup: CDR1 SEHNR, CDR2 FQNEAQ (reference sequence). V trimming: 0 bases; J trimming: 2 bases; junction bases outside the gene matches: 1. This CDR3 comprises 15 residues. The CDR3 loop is CASSLAGTGNQPQHF. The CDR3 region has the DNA TGTGCCAGCAGCTTAGCAGGGACAGGCAATCAGCCCCAGCATTTT.

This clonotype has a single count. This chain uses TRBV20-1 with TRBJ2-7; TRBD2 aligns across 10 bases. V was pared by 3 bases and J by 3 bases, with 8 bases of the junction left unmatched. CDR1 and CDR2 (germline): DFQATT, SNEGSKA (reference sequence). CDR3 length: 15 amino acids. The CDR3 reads CSASGLAEKGYEQYF. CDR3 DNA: TGCAGTGCTAGTGGACTAGCGGAGAAAGGCTACGAGCAGTACTTC.

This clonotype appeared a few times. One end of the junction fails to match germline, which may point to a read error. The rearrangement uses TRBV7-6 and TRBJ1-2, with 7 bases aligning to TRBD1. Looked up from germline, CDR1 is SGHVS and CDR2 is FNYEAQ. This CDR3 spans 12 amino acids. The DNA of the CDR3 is TGTGCCAGCAGCCTGCCGGGACAGACTCCGTCATGG. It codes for CASSLPGQTPSW.

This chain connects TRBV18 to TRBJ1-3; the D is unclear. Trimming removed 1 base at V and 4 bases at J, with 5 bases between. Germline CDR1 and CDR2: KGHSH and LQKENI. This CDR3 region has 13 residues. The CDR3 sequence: CASSPQRGNTIYF. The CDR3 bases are TGTGCCAGCTCACCACAGAGAGGAAACACCATATATTTT.

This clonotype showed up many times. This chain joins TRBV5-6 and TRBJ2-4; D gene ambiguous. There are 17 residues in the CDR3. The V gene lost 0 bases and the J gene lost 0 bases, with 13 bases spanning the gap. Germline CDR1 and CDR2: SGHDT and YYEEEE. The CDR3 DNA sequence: TGTGCCAGCAGCTTGGCCTTTCCGGTCCGAGCCAAAAACATTCAGTACTTC. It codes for CASSLAFPVRAKNIQYF.

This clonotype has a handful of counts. CDR3 region: CASSPRSAGQETQYF. The CDR3 region has the DNA TGTGCCAGCAGCCCCAGGAGCGCTGGCCAAGAGACCCAGTACTTC. V usage is TRBV7-9 and J usage is TRBJ2-5, with unresolved D. CDR1 and CDR2 from the germline V gene are SEHNR and FQNEAQ (reference sequence). Trimming removed 5 bases from V and 1 base from J, with 14 bases in between. CDR3 length equals 15 residues. Together with reference TRBV7-9 and TRBJ2-5, the CDR3 gives the full variable domain: DTGVSQNPRHKITKRGQNVTFRCDPISEHNRLYWYRQTLGQGPEFLTYFQNEAQLEKSRLLSDRFSAERPKGSFSTLEIQRTEQGDSAMYLCASSPRSAGQETQYFGPGTRLLVL.

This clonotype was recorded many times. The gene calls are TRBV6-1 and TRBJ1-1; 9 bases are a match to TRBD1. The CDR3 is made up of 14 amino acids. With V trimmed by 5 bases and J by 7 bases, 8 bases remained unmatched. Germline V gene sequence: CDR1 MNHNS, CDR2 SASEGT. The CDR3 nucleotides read TGTGCCAGCAGTATTTCCGGGACAGGGTTTGAAGCTTTCTTT. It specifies CASSISGTGFEAFF.

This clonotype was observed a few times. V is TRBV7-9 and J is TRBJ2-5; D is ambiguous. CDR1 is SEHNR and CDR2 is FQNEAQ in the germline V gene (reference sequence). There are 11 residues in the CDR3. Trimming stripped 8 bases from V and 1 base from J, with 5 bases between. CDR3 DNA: TGTGCCAGCCTGGGCCAAGAGACCCAGTACTTC. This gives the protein CASLGQETQYF.

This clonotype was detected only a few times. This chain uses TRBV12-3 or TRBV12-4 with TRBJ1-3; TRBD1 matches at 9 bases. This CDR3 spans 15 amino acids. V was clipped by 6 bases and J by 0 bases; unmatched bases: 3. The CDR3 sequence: CASRRDRDSGNTIYF. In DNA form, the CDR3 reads TGTGCCAGCAGGCGGGACAGGGACTCTGGAAACACCATATATTTT.

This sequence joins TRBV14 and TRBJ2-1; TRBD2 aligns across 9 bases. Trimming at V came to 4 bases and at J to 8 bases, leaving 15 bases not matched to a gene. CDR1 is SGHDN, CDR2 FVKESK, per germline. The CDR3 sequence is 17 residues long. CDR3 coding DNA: TGTGCCAGCAGCCTCCTGGGGGGACTAGCCGCCCTCGATGAGCAGTTCTTC. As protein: CASSLLGGLAALDEQFF.